This TCR beta chain was retrieved from a study of blood T cell repertoires in COVID-19. Germline V gene lookup returns CDR1 SGHNT and CDR2 YENEEA. With V trimmed by 1 base and J by 3 bases, 7 bases remained unmatched. CDR3 length: 17 residues. This table comes from immunoSEQ multiplex PCR, and its TCRdb copy is limited to in-frame clones, with some not included. The table has just over 300,000 clones, more than 75% seen once. The genes are TRBV11-3 and TRBJ2-2, with 8 bases aligning to TRBD1. The source is a man younger than 40 who had recovered from COVID-19. The sequenced sample was PBMCs or T cells enriched from blood (not recorded which). This CDR3 reads CASSLAMGQAHTGELFF. The CDR3 DNA follows: TGTGCCAGCAGCTTAGCCATGGGACAGGCGCACACCGGGGAGCTGTTTTTT.